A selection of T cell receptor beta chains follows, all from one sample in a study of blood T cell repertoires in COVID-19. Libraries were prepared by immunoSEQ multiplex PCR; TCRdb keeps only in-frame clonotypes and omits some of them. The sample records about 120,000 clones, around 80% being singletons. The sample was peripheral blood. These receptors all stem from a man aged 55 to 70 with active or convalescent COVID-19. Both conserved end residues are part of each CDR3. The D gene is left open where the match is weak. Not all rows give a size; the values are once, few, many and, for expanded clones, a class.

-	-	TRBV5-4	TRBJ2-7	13	TGTGCCAGCAGCTTGGAAGGGGCCAGCGAGCAGTACTTC	CASSLEGASEQYF
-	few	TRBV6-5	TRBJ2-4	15	TGTGCCAGCAGTTACTCACTAGTAGCCAAAAACATTCAGTACTTC	CASSYSLVAKNIQYF
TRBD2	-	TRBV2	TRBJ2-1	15	TGTGCCAGCAGTGAAGCTACTAGCGGAAACAATGAGCAGTTCTTC	CASSEATSGNNEQFF
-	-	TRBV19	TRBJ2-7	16	TGTGCCAGTAGTACCTACAGGGACGGGGGGCCCTACGAGCAGTACTTC	CASSTYRDGGPYEQYF
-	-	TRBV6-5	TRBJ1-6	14	TGTGCCAGCAGTTACGCCCGCGGAGATTCACCCCTCCACTTT	CASSYARGDSPLHF
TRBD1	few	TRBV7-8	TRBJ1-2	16	TGTGCCAGCAGCTTAGAATCAGGGGGTAGCGGCTATGGCTACACCTTC	CASSLESGGSGYGYTF
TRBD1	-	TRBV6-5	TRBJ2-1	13	TGTGCCACAGGGGGATCACCCTTGGGTGAGCAGTTCTTC	CATGGSPLGEQFF
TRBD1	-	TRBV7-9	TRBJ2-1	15	TGTGCCAGCAGCTTAGGGTCGGGACAGGGCGATGAGCAGTTCTTC	CASSLGSGQGDEQFF
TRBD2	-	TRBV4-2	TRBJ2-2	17	TGTGCCAGCAGCCATCCAATGGGACTAGCGGTCACCGGGGAGCTGTTTTTT	CASSHPMGLAVTGELFF
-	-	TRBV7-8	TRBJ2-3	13	TGTGCCAGCAGACCGGGGAGCACAGATACGCAGTATTTT	CASRPGSTDTQYF
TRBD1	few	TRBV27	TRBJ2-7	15	TGTGCCAGCAGTACCGACAGGGCCCCCCACTACGAGCAGTACTTC	CASSTDRAPHYEQYF